Detailed here is one T cell receptor (beta chain). Its antigen is not identified. This CDR3 spans 14 amino acids. Germline CDR1 and CDR2: SGHTA and FQGNSA. V lost 10 bases and J lost 2, with 18 bases in between. TCR cDNA molecules were tagged individually, and each one carried a unique molecular identifier. A single record per CDR3 protein comes from TCRdb applying MiXCR to the 5' RACE reads. The sample contains roughly 39,000 distinct CDR3 sequences, almost 7% of which appear only once. The data are from a study of spatial heterogeneity in lung cancer. Regarding the study as a whole: Resection saw ubiquitous expanded tumor TCRs appear in blood more than follow-up did.

Described time point: sample taken at primary tumor resection. Unsorted whole RNA of tumor, nontumor lung or frozen PBMC was sequenced. Specimen: PBMCs, collected at surgery. The chain is built from TRBV7-2 and TRBJ2-7; D is perhaps TRBD2 (6 bases). This receptor was taken from a female donor with early-stage non-small cell lung cancer. CDR3 region: CATALLGGTYEQYF. For the CDR3, the DNA is TGTGCCACCGCACTTTTGGGGGGAACCTACGAGCAGTACTTC.